These T cell receptor beta chains were read from a single sample in a study of blood T cell repertoires in COVID-19. Sequenced by immunoSEQ multiplex PCR; TCRdb stores in-frame clones only, minus some. The data hold 150,000 to 200,000 clones, with approximately 86% observed a single time. Sequencing used peripheral blood. These receptors were obtained from a man aged 50-60 years with active or convalescent COVID-19. Both conserved end residues are part of each CDR3. D genes are given only for firm matches. Some rows mark clone size as missing; the rest say once, few, many or name a class of expanded clone.

d_call | clone_size | j_call | v_call | cdr3_aa | cdr3_nt
TRBD1 | . | TRBJ1-1 | TRBV7-9 | CASSLGQGLGEAFF | TGTGCCAGCAGCTTAGGACAGGGTCTCGGTGAAGCTTTCTTT
TRBD2 | . | TRBJ2-1 | TRBV6-4 | CASSDAHTGAGYNEQFF | TGTGCCAGCAGTGACGCACACACGGGAGCGGGGTACAATGAGCAGTTCTTC
. | . | TRBJ2-2 | TRBV3-1/TRBV3-2 | CASSRAGTTNTGELFF | TGTGCCAGCAGTAGAGCCGGGACAACGAACACCGGGGAGCTGTTTTTT
TRBD1 | . | TRBJ1-4 | TRBV19 | CASSEGTGRNEKLFF | TGTGCCAGTAGTGAAGGGACAGGGCGTAATGAAAAACTGTTTTTT
. | . | TRBJ1-6 | TRBV6-5 | CASSSRGDNSPLHF | TGTGCCAGCAGTTCCCGGGGGGATAATTCACCCCTCCACTTT
. | few | TRBJ2-7 | TRBV9 | CASSVTGTSYEQYF | TGTGCCAGCAGCGTGACGGGGACAAGCTACGAGCAGTACTTC
. | . | TRBJ1-1 | TRBV27 | CASSFQGRVAEAFF | TGTGCCAGCAGTTTCCAGGGCAGGGTCGCTGAAGCTTTCTTT
. | . | TRBJ1-6 | TRBV27 | CASSRRGLPLHF | TGTGCCAGCAGCCGAAGAGGATTACCCCTCCACTTT
. | . | TRBJ1-6 | TRBV30 | CAWSGGGNSPLHF | TGTGCCTGGAGTGGGGGGGGGAACTCACCCCTCCACTTT
. | . | TRBJ2-6 | TRBV28 | CASSLGGYGANVLTF | TGTGCCAGCAGCCTAGGGGGTTATGGGGCCAACGTCCTGACTTTC
TRBD1 | . | TRBJ1-6 | TRBV10-3 | CAIKGQGDNSPLHF | TGTGCCATCAAGGGACAGGGGGATAATTCACCCCTCCACTTT
TRBD1 | . | TRBJ1-5 | TRBV19 | CASSSSGTGTNQPQHF | TGTGCCAGTAGCAGCTCCGGGACAGGGACTAATCAGCCCCAGCATTTT
TRBD2 | . | TRBJ2-7 | TRBV7-7 | CASSPGLAGTYEQYF | TGTGCCAGCAGCCCCGGACTAGCGGGAACGTACGAGCAGTACTTC
. | . | TRBJ1-1 | TRBV24-1 | CATSDSGNTEAFF | TGTGCCACCAGTGATTCGGGAAACACTGAAGCTTTCTTT
TRBD1 | few | TRBJ2-1 | TRBV18 | CASSPGTAYNEQFF | TGTGCCAGCTCACCGGGGACAGCCTACAATGAGCAGTTCTTC
TRBD1 | few | TRBJ1-1 | TRBV5-1 | CASSEYRDRGSPEAFF | TGCGCCAGCAGCGAGTACCGGGACAGAGGATCTCCTGAAGCTTTCTTT
. | . | TRBJ2-3 | TRBV9 | CASSVGAESTDTQYF | TGTGCCAGCAGCGTAGGAGCGGAGAGCACAGATACGCAGTATTTT
. | once | TRBJ2-5 | TRBV5-6 | CASSFAAGPFQETQYF | TGTGCCAGCAGCTTCGCGGCGGGACCCTTCCAAGAGACCCAGTACTTC
. | . | TRBJ1-2 | TRBV14 | CASSQDGVWGYTF | TGTGCCAGCAGCCAAGATGGAGTATGGGGCTACACCTTC
. | . | TRBJ2-5 | TRBV19 | CASSPWTEQETQYF | TGTGCCAGTAGTCCCTGGACAGAGCAAGAGACCCAGTACTTC
TRBD1 | few | TRBJ1-2 | TRBV4-1 | CASSQDFDRANYGYTF | TGCGCCAGCAGCCAAGACTTTGACAGGGCTAACTATGGCTACACCTTC
. | . | TRBJ1-2 | TRBV7-3 | CASSLTRTNYGYTF | TGTGCCAGCAGCTTAACGCGGACAAACTATGGCTACACCTTC
. | . | TRBJ1-1 | TRBV6-5 | CASRPSSGIWTEAFF | TGTGCCAGCCGACCTTCGTCGGGAATTTGGACTGAAGCTTTCTTT
. | . | TRBJ2-3 | TRBV6-4 | CASSQGDTQYF | TGTGCCAGCAGCCAGGGAGATACGCAGTATTTT
TRBD2 | . | TRBJ2-1 | TRBV5-1 | CASSPGGGASYNEQFF | TGCGCCAGCAGCCCGGGAGGGGGGGCCTCCTACAATGAGCAGTTCTTC
TRBD1 | . | TRBJ1-1 | TRBV10-2 | CASGTGDLVEAFF | TGCGCCAGCGGGACAGGGGATTTGGTTGAAGCTTTCTTT
. | . | TRBJ1-1 | TRBV18 | CASSPQGMNTEAFF | TGTGCCAGCTCACCACAGGGGATGAACACTGAAGCTTTCTTT
TRBD1 | . | TRBJ1-4 | TRBV7-9 | CASSLATGLEKLFF | TGTGCCAGCAGCTTAGCGACAGGGTTAGAAAAACTGTTTTTT
. | . | TRBJ1-1 | TRBV27 | CASSLSGWGENTEAFF | TGTGCCAGCAGTTTAAGCGGTTGGGGGGAGAACACTGAAGCTTTCTTT
TRBD1 | . | TRBJ2-3 | TRBV9 | CASGEGGADTQYF | TGTGCCAGCGGGGAAGGGGGCGCAGATACGCAGTATTTT
TRBD1 | once | TRBJ1-6 | TRBV5-1 | CASSDSGGSSPLHF | TGCGCCAGCAGCGACTCAGGGGGCAGTTCACCCCTCCACTTT
TRBD2 | . | TRBJ2-5 | TRBV15 | CATSGRTSGGWGETQYF | TGTGCCACCAGCGGCAGGACTAGCGGGGGGTGGGGTGAGACCCAGTACTTC
. | . | TRBJ2-1 | TRBV7-3 | CASSFPGGEQFF | TGTGCCAGCAGCTTCCCTGGCGGTGAGCAGTTCTTC
TRBD1 | . | TRBJ2-1 | TRBV2 | CASTRGTDEQFF | TGTGCCAGCACGCGAGGGACAGATGAGCAGTTCTTC
. | once | TRBJ2-6 | TRBV19 | CASSAGAIRSGANVLTF | TGTGCCAGTAGTGCAGGGGCCATCCGCTCTGGGGCCAACGTCCTGACTTTC